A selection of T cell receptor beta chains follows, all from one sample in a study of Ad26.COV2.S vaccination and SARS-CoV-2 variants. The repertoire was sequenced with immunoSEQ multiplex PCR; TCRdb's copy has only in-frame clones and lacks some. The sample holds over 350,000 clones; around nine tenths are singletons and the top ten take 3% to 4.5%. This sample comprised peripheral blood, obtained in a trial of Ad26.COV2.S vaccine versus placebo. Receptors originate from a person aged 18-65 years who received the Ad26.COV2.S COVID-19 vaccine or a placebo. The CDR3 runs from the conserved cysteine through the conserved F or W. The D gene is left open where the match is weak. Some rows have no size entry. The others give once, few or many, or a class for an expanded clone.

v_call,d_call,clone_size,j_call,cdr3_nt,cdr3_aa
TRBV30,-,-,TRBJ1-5,TGTGCCTGGAATGTAGGTAGGGGACACATCAATCAGCCCCAGCATTTT,CAWNVGRGHINQPQHF
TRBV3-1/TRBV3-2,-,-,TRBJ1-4,TGTGCCAGCAGCCAAGAGGGCAGGAATGAAAAACTGTTTTTT,CASSQEGRNEKLFF
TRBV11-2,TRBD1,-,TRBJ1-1,TGTGCCAGCAGCTTAGAGGACAGGGCACACACTGAAGCTTTCTTT,CASSLEDRAHTEAFF
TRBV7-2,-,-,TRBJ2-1,TGTGCCAGCAGCTTACAATACAATGAGCAGTTCTTC,CASSLQYNEQFF
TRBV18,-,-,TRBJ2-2,TGTGCCAGCTCACCACCGGCCTTAAACACCGGGGAGCTGTTTTTT,CASSPPALNTGELFF
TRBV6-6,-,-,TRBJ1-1,TGTGCCAGCAGTTACTCGACACAAAAACCCAGGGAAGCTTTCTTT,CASSYSTQKPREAFF
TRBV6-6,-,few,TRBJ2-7,TGTGCCAGCAGTCAACAGGCCTACGAGCAGTACTTC,CASSQQAYEQYF
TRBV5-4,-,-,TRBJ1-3,TGTGCCAGCAGCCCGAGGGGATCTGGAAACACCATATATTTT,CASSPRGSGNTIYF
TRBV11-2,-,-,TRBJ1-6,TGTGCCAGCAAGTTCAAAGGATTAGACTATTCACCCCTCCACTTT,CASKFKGLDYSPLHF
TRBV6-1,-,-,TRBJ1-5,TGTGCCAGCCGTGTTTTAAGCGGGGCCCCCACCAATCAGCCCCAGCATTTT,CASRVLSGAPTNQPQHF
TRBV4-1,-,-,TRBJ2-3,TGCGCCAGCAGCCGCGAACCGGGTGCCAGGACAGATACGCAGTATTTT,CASSREPGARTDTQYF
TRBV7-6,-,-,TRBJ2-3,TGTGCCAGCAGCTTAGAAGGGGTCGGGGGTGGTACGCAGTATTTT,CASSLEGVGGGTQYF
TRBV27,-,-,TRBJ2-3,TGTGCCACTTCCCATTACGGGGGCGAAGATACGCAGTATTTT,CATSHYGGEDTQYF
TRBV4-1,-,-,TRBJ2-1,TGCGCCAGCAGCCAAGGCTGGGCGGCGAATGAGCAGTTCTTC,CASSQGWAANEQFF
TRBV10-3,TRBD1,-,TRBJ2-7,TGTGCCATCAGTGACCCTCCCGGGACAGGGGGCCCCTACGAGCAGTACTTC,CAISDPPGTGGPYEQYF
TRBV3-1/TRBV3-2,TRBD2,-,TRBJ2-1,TGTGCCAGCAGCCCGGTGGCTAGCGGGTACAATGAGCAGTTCTTC,CASSPVASGYNEQFF
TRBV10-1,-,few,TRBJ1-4,TGCGCCAGCAGTTCGGACCTCGGAGGGGAAAAACTGTTTTTT,CASSSDLGGEKLFF
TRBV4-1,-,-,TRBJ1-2,TGCGCCAGCAGCCAACGGACATCCTATGGCTACACCTTC,CASSQRTSYGYTF
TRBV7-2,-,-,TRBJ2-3,TGTGCCAGCAGCTTTGGGGGGACTCCCACAGATACGCAGTATTTT,CASSFGGTPTDTQYF
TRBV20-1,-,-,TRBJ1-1,TGCAGTGCTAGTGGGCGGCAGAACACTGAAGCTTTCTTT,CSASGRQNTEAFF
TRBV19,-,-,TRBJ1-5,TGTGCCAGTAAAGTCGGCAATCAGCCCCAGCATTTT,CASKVGNQPQHF
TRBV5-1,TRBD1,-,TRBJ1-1,TGCGCCAGCAGCTCGCAGGGGGCGGAGGACACTGAAGCTTTCTTT,CASSSQGAEDTEAFF
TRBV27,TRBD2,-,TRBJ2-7,TGTGCCACAGCGGGGGGACAGCGCTACGAGCAGTACTTC,CATAGGQRYEQYF